The 27 T cell receptor beta chains given below trace back to one sample, sequenced in a study of blood T cell repertoires in COVID-19. Sequenced by immunoSEQ multiplex PCR; TCRdb stores in-frame clones only, minus some. This sample has hundreds of thousands of clones, with around 85% found just once. The sample was PBMCs or T cells enriched from blood (not recorded which). Source of these receptors: a woman aged 45 to 65 who had recovered from COVID-19.

V gene TRBV24-1 combines with J gene TRBJ2-3; D might be TRBD2 (6 bases). The germline V and J ends were trimmed by 8 bases and 3 bases, with 14 bases remaining between them. The CDR3 covers 14 residues. Germline V gene sequence: CDR1 KGHDR, CDR2 SFDVKD. The CDR3 protein is CATKDSRGTDTQYF. As DNA, the CDR3 is TGTGCCACCAAGGACTCGCGGGGAACAGATACGCAGTATTTT.

The rearrangement links TRBV29-1 to TRBJ1-1; no reliable D call. This CDR3 has 13 amino acids. CDR1 is SQVTM, CDR2 ANQGSEA, per germline. The V gene lost 4 bases and the J gene lost 3 bases, with 12 bases spanning the gap. The CDR3 reads CSVAAAPDTEAFF. Here the CDR3 DNA reads TGCAGCGTTGCGGCGGCCCCGGACACTGAAGCTTTCTTT. Variable domain in full (rest from reference TRBV29-1 and TRBJ1-1): SAVISQKPSRDICQRGTSLTIQCQVDSQVTMMFWYRQQPGQSLTLIATANQGSEATYESGFVIDKFPISRPNLTFSTLTVSNMSPEDSSIYLCSVAAAPDTEAFFGQGTRLTVV.

The chain joins TRBV13 to TRBJ1-1; D gene unclear. Trimming took 2 bases from V and 10 from J, leaving 8 bases between them. CDR3 length: 11 residues. CDR1 and CDR2 from the germline V gene are PRHDT and FYEKMQ (reference sequence). This CDR3 is CASSLPHGAFF. DNA for the CDR3: TGTGCCAGCAGCTTACCCCACGGAGCTTTCTTT.

The chain has TRBV5-6 and TRBJ1-2, with TRBD1 identical over 8 bases. Looked up from germline, CDR1 is SGHDT and CDR2 is YYEEEE. The V and J ends lost 4 bases and 4 bases, in that order; junction bases with no gene match: 9. This CDR3 comprises 15 residues. The CDR3 protein is CASSTTGDLLYGYTF. CDR3 DNA sequence: TGTGCCAGCAGCACGACAGGGGATTTACTCTATGGCTACACCTTC.

The V and J genes are TRBV28 and TRBJ1-5; D not resolved. The CDR3 runs to 12 residues. V dropped 7 bases and J dropped 6 bases, with 10 bases sitting between them. Germline V gene data show CDR1 as MDHEN and CDR2 as SYDVKM. This chain's CDR3 is CASTRRSQPQHF. For the CDR3, the DNA is TGTGCCAGCACCCGGAGGAGTCAGCCCCAGCATTTT.

The chain carries TRBV19 and TRBJ1-5; 7 bases map to TRBD1. The CDR3 runs 17 residues. Per the germline V gene, CDR1 is LNHDA and CDR2 is SQIVND (reference sequence). Trimming removed 4 bases from V and 0 bases from J; junction bases left unmatched: 9. The CDR3 sequence: CASSTSLTGASNQPQHF. The CDR3 DNA reads TGTGCCAGTAGTACATCTCTAACAGGGGCTAGCAATCAGCCCCAGCATTTT.

On this clone itself: In the same sample, other DNA sequences code for this CDR3. This rearrangement joins TRBV7-6 to TRBJ1-1; D is unclear. The CDR3 runs 13 residues. V was trimmed by 1 base and J by 2 bases, leaving 5 bases between them. CDR1 is SGHVS, CDR2 FNYEAQ, per germline. Here the CDR3 reads CASSLEANTEAFF. The CDR3 DNA reads as TGTGCCAGCAGCTTAGAAGCTAACACTGAAGCTTTCTTT.

This chain links TRBV5-1 with TRBJ2-2; 7 positions match TRBD1. V was clipped by 4 bases and J by 4 bases; unmatched bases: 7. Germline V gives CDR1 SGHRS, CDR2 YFSETQ. This CDR3 has 15 amino acids. CDR3 amino acids: CASSNRTGFTGELFF. Written as DNA, the CDR3 is TGCGCCAGCAGCAACAGGACAGGATTCACCGGGGAGCTGTTTTTT.

The rearrangement links TRBV7-2 to TRBJ2-2; 8 bases match TRBD2. Trimming at V came to 0 bases and at J to 6 bases, leaving 0 bases not matched to a gene. The germline gives CDR1 SGHTA, CDR2 FQGNSA. The CDR3 is 14 residues long. CDR3 loop: CASSLAGRAGELFF. The CDR3 nucleotides are TGTGCCAGCAGCTTAGCCGGGAGGGCCGGGGAGCTGTTTTTT.

This clone was observed a single time. The chain combines TRBV23-1 with TRBJ2-7; TRBD2 is a possible D gene (5 bases). TRBV23-1 is known as an ORF, though its function is uncertain. The V end was cut by 0 bases, the J end by 2 bases, with 14 bases between. CDR3 length: 16 residues. The CDR3 region is CASSQSEGRGTYEQYF. CDR3 sequence (DNA): TGCGCCAGCAGTCAATCAGAAGGTAGAGGGACCTACGAGCAGTACTTC.

This chain connects TRBV27 to TRBJ1-1; the match to TRBD1 covers 8 bases. Germline trimming cut 1 base from V and 6 bases from J; bases unmatched to any gene: 4. The V gene's germline CDR1 is MNHEY and CDR2 SMNVEV (reference sequence). The CDR3 extends over 14 amino acids. CDR3 sequence: CASSLYNRGAEAFF. DNA of the CDR3: TGTGCCAGCAGTTTATACAACAGGGGGGCTGAAGCTTTCTTT.

The chain employs TRBV5-5 and TRBJ1-5, with no clear D. The ends were cut back, 0 bases at V and 4 bases at J, with 17 bases in the middle. From germline, CDR1 is SGHKS and CDR2 YYEKEE (reference sequence). CDR3 length: 17 amino acids. The CDR3 sequence: CASSLEHTFGSNQPQHF. The CDR3 nucleotides are TGTGCCAGCAGCTTGGAACATACCTTCGGGTCTAATCAGCCCCAGCATTTT.

The chain has TRBV5-1 and TRBJ2-5; D is possibly TRBD2 (6 bases). V dropped 0 bases and J dropped 5 bases, with 14 bases sitting between them. The CDR3 has 15 amino acids. CDR1 SGHRS and CDR2 YFSETQ come from the germline V gene. This CDR3 is CASSLGFGSRETQYF. CDR3 in DNA: TGCGCCAGCAGCTTGGGGTTCGGGAGTCGGGAGACCCAGTACTTC. Based on the CDR3 plus reference TRBV5-1 and TRBJ2-5, the full variable domain is KAGVTQTPRYLIKTRGQQVTLSCSPISGHRSVSWYQQTPGQGLQFLFEYFSETQRNKGNFPGRFSGRQFSNSRSEMNVSTLELGDSALYLCASSLGFGSRETQYFGPGTRLLVL.

The genes are TRBV15 and TRBJ1-2; TRBD1 might be the D (6 bases). Germline V CDR1 and CDR2: LNHNV, YYDKDF (reference sequence). The CDR3 is 16 residues long. The V end lost 0 bases, the J end lost 5 bases, and 16 bases lay between the germline ends. CDR3 residues: CATSRDGGRGPYGYTF. The CDR3 DNA follows: TGTGCCACCAGCAGAGATGGGGGCAGGGGTCCATATGGCTACACCTTC.

The V and J genes are TRBV27 and TRBJ2-5; 9 bases line up with TRBD1. This CDR3 is 15 amino acids long. Per the germline V gene, CDR1 is MNHEY and CDR2 is SMNVEV (reference sequence). V dropped 6 bases and J dropped 4; count of bases not matched to a gene: 9. CDR3 residues: CASRGRDRALETQYF. The CDR3 bases are TGTGCCAGCAGGGGACGGGACAGGGCTTTAGAGACCCAGTACTTC.

The gene calls are TRBV7-3 and TRBJ2-3; D is unresolved. CDR1 is SGHTA, CDR2 FQGTGA, per germline. This CDR3 spans 13 amino acids. Trimming stripped 5 bases from V and 6 bases from J, with 12 bases between. The CDR3 DNA sequence: TGTGCCAGCAGCGAGCCAAGTCGGGATACGCAGTATTTT. This encodes CASSEPSRDTQYF.

The V and J genes are TRBV21-1 and TRBJ2-1; the table assigns TRBD2, which was not confirmed against the DNA. TRBV21-1 is noted as a pseudogene. The CDR3 sequence is 17 residues long. The CDR3: CASSKGTSGRARDEQFF. In DNA, the CDR3 is TGTGCCAGCAGCAAAGGGACTAGCGGCCGAGCCAGGGATGAGCAGTTCTTC.

The chain carries TRBV5-1 and TRBJ2-2; TRBD1 might be the D (5 bases). Trimming took off 3 bases at V and 1 base at J, with 7 bases between the two ends. Germline CDR1 reads SGHRS; CDR2 reads YFSETQ. This CDR3 is 14 amino acids long. The CDR3 loop is CASSSQGNTGELFF. In DNA form, the CDR3 reads TGCGCCAGCAGCTCGCAGGGGAACACCGGGGAGCTGTTTTTT.

The chain links TRBV11-2 to TRBJ2-7, with D possibly matching TRBD1 (6 bases). Germline values: CDR1 SGHAT, CDR2 FQNNGV. V lost 6 bases, J lost 2 bases, and 17 bases lay in between. This CDR3 has 15 residues. The CDR3 DNA reads TGTGCCAGCAGAGAAACAGGGCGGCTTACCTACGAGCAGTACTTC. Its protein product is CASRETGRLTYEQYF. Combining the CDR3 with reference TRBV11-2 and TRBJ2-7 gives the whole variable domain EAGVAQSPRYKIIEKRQSVAFWCNPISGHATLYWYQQILGQGPKLLIQFQNNGVVDDSQLPKDRFSAERLKGVDSTLKIQPAKLEDSAVYLCASRETGRLTYEQYFGPGTRLTVT.

V is TRBV10-1 and J is TRBJ2-2; a weak D match, TRBD1 (6 bases). Trimming shortened V by 0 bases and J by 3 bases, and 20 bases separated the two germline ends. The CDR3 is 19 residues long. CDR1 and CDR2 from the germline V gene are WNHNN and SYGVQD (reference sequence). DNA of the CDR3: TGCGCCAGCAGTGAGTCCTGGGCCCTCTTAAAGGGGGACACCGGGGAGCTGTTTTTT. Its translation: CASSESWALLKGDTGELFF.

The chain recombines TRBV10-3 with TRBJ1-1, with a weak D call TRBD1 (5 bases). V gave up 8 bases and J gave up 4 bases, with 14 bases separating them. Germline V gene sequence: CDR1 ENHRY, CDR2 SYGVKD. CDR3 size: 13 residues. Here the CDR3 reads CAIQGAAATEAFF. In DNA form, the CDR3 reads TGTGCCATCCAAGGGGCTGCAGCCACTGAAGCTTTCTTT.

The rearrangement uses TRBV28 and TRBJ2-6; no firm D call. Trimming left V 8 bases short and J 4 bases short, with 6 bases between. This CDR3 region has 12 residues. Germline V gene lookup returns CDR1 MDHEN and CDR2 SYDVKM. The CDR3 sequence: CASSSGANVLTF. For the CDR3, the DNA is TGTGCCAGCTCTTCCGGGGCCAACGTCCTGACTTTC. Looking up the rest from reference TRBV28 and TRBJ2-6 gives the full variable domain: DVKVTQSSRYLVKRTGEKVFLECVQDMDHENMFWYRQDPGLGLRLIYFSYDVKMKEKGDIPEGYSVSREKKERFSLILESASTNQTSMYLCASSSGANVLTFGAGSRLTVL.

The chain combines TRBV5-1 with TRBJ1-1, with D possibly matching TRBD1 (6 bases). This CDR3 has 15 residues. The V end was cut by 2 bases, the J end by 5 bases, with 16 bases between. Germline lookup yields CDR1 SGHRS and CDR2 YFSETQ. CDR3 in DNA: TGCGCCAGCAGCTTAGAACAGGGAGTAAGAACTGAAGCTTTCTTT. This translates into CASSLEQGVRTEAFF.

V gene TRBV4-1 combines with J gene TRBJ2-7, with D possibly being TRBD2 (5 bases). The CDR3 consists of 15 residues. CDR1 MGHRA and CDR2 YSYEKL come from the germline V gene. With 1 base removed from V and 4 bases from J, the gap between germline ends came to 14 bases. The CDR3 bases are TGCGCCAGCAGCCAAGCTTCGGGGAGATCATACGAGCAGTACTTC. It encodes CASSQASGRSYEQYF.

The chain employs TRBV6-1 and TRBJ2-3; possibly TRBD1 for D (6 bases). The ends were cut back, 2 bases at V and 7 bases at J, with 13 bases in the middle. Germline-derived CDR1 and CDR2 are MNHNS and SASEGT. CDR3 size: 14 residues. The CDR3 DNA follows: TGTGCCAGCAGTGAACGGGACACGTATTATACGCAGTATTTT. Translating gives CASSERDTYYTQYF.

Written as DNA, the CDR3 is TGTGCCAGCAGAAACAGGGGTTTGCACAATGAGCAGTTCTTC. Encoded protein: CASRNRGLHNEQFF. This rearrangement joins TRBV6-5 to TRBJ2-1; 7 bases agree with TRBD1. After removal of 6 bases from V and 5 bases from J, the junction contained 7 bases not matched to a gene. The V gene's germline CDR1 is MNHEY and CDR2 SVGAGI. The CDR3 runs 14 residues.

The chain has TRBV25-1 and TRBJ1-4, with D possibly being TRBD1 (6 bases). V dropped 5 bases and J dropped 4 bases, with 17 bases sitting between them. The germline gives CDR1 MGHDK, CDR2 SYGVNS. This CDR3 region has 16 residues. The CDR3 nucleotides read TGTGCCAGCAGTTCTAGTCCGGGACACCTTAATGAAAAACTGTTTTTT. Protein sequence: CASSSSPGHLNEKLFF.